This record concerns one T cell receptor beta chain sequence. Its target is unknown. The source of the sample is a study of T cells in localized non-small cell lung cancer. General study findings and limits: Median around 62 top-100 tumor clones were shared with paired adjacent lung. Sequencing covered just one tumor region, so heterogeneity cannot be ruled out. Elevated blood T cell density was associated with longer overall survival. Among the tissues sampled, uninvolved adjacent lung had the highest T cell clonality, above tumor.

V trimming: 4 bases; J trimming: 4 bases; junction bases outside the gene matches: 10. Germline CDR1 reads SQVTM; CDR2 reads ANQGSEA. This CDR3 contains 14 residues. Measured with immunoSEQ multiplex PCR; TCRdb has only the in-frame clones, and not every one. The table shows some 8,200 clones, with roughly three fifths occurring only once. This chain connects TRBV29-1 to TRBJ2-7, with TRBD1 matching over 7 bases. This TCR was sampled from an older male donor with stage I squamous cell lung carcinoma. Specimen: lymph node tissue, collected before any cancer treatment. CDR3: CSVAGRTGTYEQYF. DNA for the CDR3: TGCAGCGTTGCGGGGCGGACAGGTACTTACGAGCAGTACTTC.